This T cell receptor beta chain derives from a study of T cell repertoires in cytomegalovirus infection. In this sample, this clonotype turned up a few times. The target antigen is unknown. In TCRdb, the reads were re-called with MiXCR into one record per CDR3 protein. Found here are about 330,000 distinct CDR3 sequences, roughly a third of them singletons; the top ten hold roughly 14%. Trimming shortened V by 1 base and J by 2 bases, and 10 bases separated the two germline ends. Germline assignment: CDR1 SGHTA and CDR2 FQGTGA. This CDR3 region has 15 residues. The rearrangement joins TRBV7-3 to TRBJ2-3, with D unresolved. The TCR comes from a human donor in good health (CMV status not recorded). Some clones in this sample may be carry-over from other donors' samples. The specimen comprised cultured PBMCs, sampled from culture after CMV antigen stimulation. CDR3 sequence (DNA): TGTGCCAGCAGCTTAAATGCGGATATCACAGATACGCAGTATTTT. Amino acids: CASSLNADITDTQYF.